The 32 T cell receptor beta chains below all came from one sample that was sequenced in a study of shared clonotypes between healthy human individuals (TCRdb year 2020). The library was produced with the immunoSEQ multiplex PCR assay. The clones in this table, taken by TCRdb from immuneACCESS, are in-frame only. Not every clone is retained; where verified, under half of the shortfall comes from an unresolved V gene, and the cause of the rest is unknown. Across this sample there are 1.6 million or so clones, with more than 95% seen only once. Of the sample, roughly 1.2% falls within the top ten clones. Material: naive CD4+ T cells sorted from blood. The cell subset or site label here, explained by the study, means: CD45RA+ positively selected. Receptors were obtained from a young man in good health.

This sequence joins TRBV7-9 and TRBJ2-1, with TRBD2 matching 9 bases. J gave up 0 bases and V 5 bases, and 2 bases lay outside the gene matches. This CDR3 has 15 residues. Germline V gene sequence: CDR1 SEHNR, CDR2 FQNEAQ (reference sequence). The CDR3 sequence is CASSRSGSSYNEQFF. The CDR3, as DNA: TGTGCCAGCAGCCGTAGCGGGAGCTCCTACAATGAGCAGTTCTTC. Full variable domain (remainder filled in from reference TRBV7-9 and TRBJ2-1): DTGVSQNPRHKITKRGQNVTFRCDPISEHNRLYWYRQTLGQGPEFLTYFQNEAQLEKSRLLSDRFSAERPKGSFSTLEIQRTEQGDSAMYLCASSRSGSSYNEQFFGPGTRLTVL.

The J gene is TRBJ2-3, the V gene TRBV6-5; D is undetermined. There are 14 residues in the CDR3. Deletions cut 8 bases from V and 0 bases from J, with 12 bases between. CDR1 is MNHEY and CDR2 is SVGAGI in the germline V gene. CDR3 loop: CASCRWGSTDTQYF. Written as DNA, the CDR3 is TGTGCCAGCTGTAGATGGGGAAGCACAGATACGCAGTATTTT.

The gene calls are TRBV7-6 and TRBJ2-2; 12 nucleotides agree with TRBD2. After removal of 5 bases from V and 3 bases from J, the junction contained 4 bases not matched to a gene. The length of the CDR3 is 16 residues. Germline V lookup: CDR1 SGHVS, CDR2 FNYEAQ. The CDR3 region has the DNA TGTGCCAGCAGCCAGCTAGCGGGAGGGCACACCGGGGAGCTGTTTTTT. It specifies CASSQLAGGHTGELFF.

Written as DNA, the CDR3 is TGTGCCAGCAGCCGAGGAGAGGACAGGGGGTACACTGAAGCTTTCTTT. It encodes CASSRGEDRGYTEAFF. The V and J genes are TRBV28 and TRBJ1-1, with 10 bases identical to TRBD1. V lost 6 bases to trimming and J lost 3 bases; unmatched junction nucleotides: 10. CDR1 is MDHEN and CDR2 is SYDVKM in the germline V gene. The CDR3 length is 16 residues. Full variable domain (remainder filled in from reference TRBV28 and TRBJ1-1): DVKVTQSSRYLVKRTGEKVFLECVQDMDHENMFWYRQDPGLGLRLIYFSYDVKMKEKGDIPEGYSVSREKKERFSLILESASTNQTSMYLCASSRGEDRGYTEAFFGQGTRLTVV.

J is TRBJ1-1 and V is TRBV5-1; D gene unclear. V was clipped by 9 bases and J by 4 bases, with 25 bases between them. This CDR3 contains 16 residues. CDR1 and CDR2 (germline): SGHRS, YFSETQ. The CDR3 spells CATRRDNGGIGTEAFF. CDR3 DNA: TGCGCCACCCGGCGAGATAATGGCGGGATCGGCACTGAAGCTTTCTTT.

The genes are TRBV14 and TRBJ1-2; D ambiguous. CDR3 size: 13 residues. The V end was cut by 2 bases, the J end by 7 bases, with 11 bases between. Germline lookup yields CDR1 SGHDN and CDR2 FVKESK. CDR3 in amino acids: CASSQSWTFGYTF. CDR3 nucleotide sequence: TGTGCCAGCAGCCAATCTTGGACTTTTGGCTACACCTTC.

Details on this clone: Other DNA sequences within the sample encode an identical CDR3. The V and J genes are TRBV27 and TRBJ2-1; 8 bases line up with TRBD1. Unmatched junction bases numbered 4, after V lost 5 bases and J lost 4 bases. CDR3 size: 14 residues. Germline CDR1 is MNHEY and CDR2 is SMNVEV (reference sequence). The DNA of the CDR3 is TGTGCCAGCAGTCCGGGACAGGTATACAATGAGCAGTTCTTC. This sequence encodes CASSPGQVYNEQFF.

The chain is built from TRBV10-3 and TRBJ2-7; 8 bases map to TRBD1. The CDR3 length is 14 residues. V shed 6 bases, J shed 3 bases, and the junction held 7 bases outside the gene matches. CDR1 is ENHRY, CDR2 SYGVKD, per germline. CDR3 region: CAIRGQGRDYEQYF. The DNA of the CDR3 is TGTGCCATCAGAGGACAGGGTAGGGACTACGAGCAGTACTTC.

The chain couples TRBV6-5 to TRBJ2-5; possible D gene TRBD1, 5 bases. The V gene's germline CDR1 is MNHEY and CDR2 SVGAGI. This CDR3 contains 13 residues. The ends were cut back, 7 bases at V and 5 bases at J, with 14 bases in the middle. The CDR3, as DNA: TGTGCCAGCAAGGCAGCAGGGCGGGAGACCCAGTACTTC. Its protein is CASKAAGRETQYF.

V is TRBV7-6 and J is TRBJ2-7; D perhaps matches TRBD2 (5 bases). With 4 bases removed from V and 2 bases from J, the gap between germline ends came to 12 bases. The length of the CDR3 is 14 residues. Germline loops: CDR1 SGHVS, CDR2 FNYEAQ. This CDR3 reads CASSSRPGTYEQYF. In DNA form, the CDR3 reads TGTGCCAGCAGCTCACGACCCGGGACCTACGAGCAGTACTTC.

The V call is TRBV5-4, the J call TRBJ1-2; tentatively, D is TRBD1 (5 bases). Trimming stripped 4 bases from V and 4 bases from J, with 17 bases between. Per the germline V gene, CDR1 is SGHNT and CDR2 is YYREEE (reference sequence). The CDR3 is made up of 15 amino acids. The CDR3 region has the DNA TGTGCCAGCAGCCCTAATTGGGGGAGTCCCTATGGCTACACCTTC. Protein: CASSPNWGSPYGYTF.

The chain links TRBV7-9 to TRBJ2-6, with TRBD1 matching over 7 bases. This CDR3 contains 17 residues. The germline V gene has CDR1 SEHNR and CDR2 FQNEAQ (reference sequence). V lost 2 bases to trimming and J lost 2 bases; unmatched junction nucleotides: 6. The CDR3 nucleotides read TGTGCCAGCAGCTTACCGCACCAGGGGGCTGGGGCCAACGTCCTGACTTTC. Its protein product is CASSLPHQGAGANVLTF.

This rearrangement joins TRBV2 to TRBJ2-7; TRBD2 agrees at 7 bases. Germline V gene data show CDR1 as SNHLY and CDR2 as FYNNEI. The CDR3 length is 14 residues. V gave up 4 bases and J gave up 2 bases; unmatched junction bases: 5. The CDR3 DNA reads as TGTGCCAGCAGTGGTGGCCGGGGGGCCTACGAGCAGTACTTC. Residues: CASSGGRGAYEQYF.

The chain recombines TRBV18 with TRBJ2-2; either TRBD1 or TRBD2 may supply D (5 bases each). V lost 0 bases, J lost 4 bases, and 12 bases lay in between. This CDR3 has 16 amino acids. Germline V gives CDR1 KGHSH, CDR2 LQKENI. CDR3 in amino acids: CASSPPWGMSTGELFF. The CDR3 coding sequence is TGTGCCAGCTCACCACCCTGGGGGATGAGCACCGGGGAGCTGTTTTTT.

This clone was detected a few times. The chain recombines TRBV7-8 with TRBJ2-6, with D unresolved. Germline V gene lookup returns CDR1 SGHVS and CDR2 FQNEAQ. The V end lost 4 bases, the J end lost 4 bases, and 5 bases lay between the germline ends. There are 13 residues in the CDR3. In DNA form, the CDR3 reads TGTGCCAGCAGCTCTTTGGGGGCCAACGTCCTGACTTTC. It specifies CASSSLGANVLTF.

The CDR3 DNA is TGTGCCATTACGGGCCAGGGGTGGAACACCATATATTTT. Residues: CAITGQGWNTIYF. V usage is TRBV28 and J usage is TRBJ1-3; tentative D call: TRBD1 (6 bases). This CDR3 is built from 13 residues. Trimming stripped 10 bases from V and 7 bases from J, with 17 bases between. Germline CDR1 reads MDHEN; CDR2 reads SYDVKM.

The gene calls are TRBV28 and TRBJ1-1, with a possible D match to TRBD1 (5 bases). The CDR3 runs to 13 residues. CDR1 is MDHEN, CDR2 SYDVKM, per germline. Trimming removed 4 bases at V and 5 bases at J, with 11 bases between. CDR3 region: CASSYQGATEAFF. As DNA, the CDR3 is TGTGCCAGCAGTTACCAGGGCGCTACTGAAGCTTTCTTT. Full variable domain (outside the CDR3, taken from reference TRBV28 and TRBJ1-1): DVKVTQSSRYLVKRTGEKVFLECVQDMDHENMFWYRQDPGLGLRLIYFSYDVKMKEKGDIPEGYSVSREKKERFSLILESASTNQTSMYLCASSYQGATEAFFGQGTRLTVV.

This chain joins TRBV5-6 and TRBJ1-5; the D is unclear. The ends were cut back, 0 bases at V and 5 bases at J, with 18 bases in the middle. The CDR3 consists of 17 residues. Per the germline V gene, CDR1 is SGHDT and CDR2 is YYEEEE. The CDR3 DNA reads TGTGCCAGCAGCTTGGGACGTCGACTAGTTGGTGATCAGCCCCAGCATTTT. This gives the protein CASSLGRRLVGDQPQHF. The variable domain in full, with the rest retrieved from reference TRBV5-6 and TRBJ1-5, is DAGVTQSPTHLIKTRGQQVTLRCSPKSGHDTVSWYQQALGQGPQFIFQYYEEEERQRGNFPDRFSGHQFPNYSSELNVNALLLGDSALYLCASSLGRRLVGDQPQHFGDGTRLSIL.

The chain links TRBV18 to TRBJ2-7; 12 positions agree with TRBD2. The CDR3 contains 15 residues. Trimming cost V 1 base and J 6 bases; bases outside gene matches: 4. Per the germline V gene, CDR1 is KGHSH and CDR2 is LQKENI. The CDR3 DNA reads TGTGCCAGCTCACCACAGACTAGCGGGAGTTCCGAGCAGTACTTC. Translation gives CASSPQTSGSSEQYF. Combining the CDR3 with reference TRBV18 and TRBJ2-7 gives the whole variable domain NAGVMQNPRHLVRRRGQEARLRCSPMKGHSHVYWYRQLPEEGLKFMVYLQKENIIDESGMPKERFSAEFPKEGPSILRIQQVVRGDSAAYFCASSPQTSGSSEQYFGPGTRLTVT.

This clone was detected only once. The V and J genes are TRBV6-1 and TRBJ1-3; perhaps TRBD1 as D (6 bases). Germline lookup yields CDR1 MNHNS and CDR2 SASEGT. The CDR3 covers 15 residues. The V end was cut by 6 bases, the J end by 0 bases, with 12 bases between. The CDR3 is CASSPGGPSGNTIYF. The CDR3, as DNA: TGTGCCAGCAGCCCGGGGGGGCCCTCTGGAAACACCATATATTTT.

V and J are TRBV10-2 and TRBJ2-6; tentative D call: TRBD1 (5 bases). The V end was cut by 8 bases, the J end by 0 bases, with 11 bases between. The CDR3 length is 15 residues. Germline-derived CDR1 and CDR2 are WSHSY and SAAADI. CDR3 amino acids: CASLDRFSGANVLTF. CDR3 in DNA: TGCGCCAGCCTCGACAGATTCTCTGGGGCCAACGTCCTGACTTTC.

The gene calls are TRBV28 and TRBJ2-1; D is unclear. This CDR3 is 14 amino acids long. Germline lookup yields CDR1 MDHEN and CDR2 SYDVKM. V was trimmed by 5 bases and J by 9 bases, leaving 17 bases between them. CDR3 nucleotides: TGTGCCAGCAGTGAGCTACCCCTAGGCGGTGAGCAGTTCTTC. This codes for CASSELPLGGEQFF.

The chain carries TRBV19 and TRBJ1-5; 7 bases line up with TRBD1. This CDR3 region has 15 residues. CDR1 and CDR2 (germline): LNHDA, SQIVND (reference sequence). V was pared by 5 bases and J by 1 base, with 5 bases of the junction left unmatched. CDR3 nucleotide sequence: TGTGCCAGTAGTTATACAGGGGTGAGCAATCAGCCCCAGCATTTT. This gives the protein CASSYTGVSNQPQHF.

The rearrangement links TRBV19 to TRBJ2-1, with a weak D call TRBD1 (5 bases). Germline CDR1 reads LNHDA; CDR2 reads SQIVND (reference sequence). This CDR3 is built from 17 residues. Trimming cost V 2 bases and J 5 bases, with 19 bases left between them. The CDR3 region has the DNA TGTGCCAGTAGTATATCGCAGGGAATTCCTCTAGACAATGAGCAGTTCTTC. This codes for CASSISQGIPLDNEQFF.

This chain links TRBV5-4 with TRBJ2-3, with a tentative D call TRBD2 (5 bases). Germline CDR1 and CDR2: SGHNT and YYREEE (reference sequence). CDR3 length equals 16 residues. Trimming removed 4 bases at V and 4 bases at J, with 19 bases between. The chain's CDR3 is CASSPNPSTEADTQYF. CDR3 coding DNA: TGTGCCAGCAGCCCAAACCCCTCAACGGAGGCAGATACGCAGTATTTT.

The rearrangement joins TRBV23-1 to TRBJ2-1; tentative D call: TRBD2 (7 bases). TRBV23-1 is an ORF for which the function is uncertain. V was trimmed by 4 bases and J by 12 bases, leaving 19 bases between them. CDR3 length: 14 residues. As DNA, the CDR3 is TGCGCCAGCAGTCGGGAGATGGAGGGAGGGGGGCAGTTCTTC. It is translated as CASSREMEGGGQFF.

CDR3 protein: CASSAQPGTGSEQYF. The CDR3, as DNA: TGTGCCAGCAGCGCCCAGCCCGGGACAGGGTCCGAGCAGTACTTC. V usage is TRBV7-9 and J usage is TRBJ2-7; 9 bases align to TRBD1. CDR1 is SEHNR, CDR2 FQNEAQ, per germline (reference sequence). This CDR3 spans 15 amino acids. With 5 bases clipped from V and 6 bases from J, the junction kept 11 bases outside the gene matches.

The chain employs TRBV18 and TRBJ1-5, with TRBD1 matching 9 bases. Per germline, CDR1 KGHSH and CDR2 LQKENI. The CDR3 runs 16 residues. J gave up 6 bases and V 3 bases, and 9 bases lay outside the gene matches. The CDR3: CASSPQGDREFQPQHF. DNA of the CDR3: TGTGCCAGCTCACCCCAAGGGGACAGGGAGTTTCAGCCCCAGCATTTT.

The chain uses TRBV6-5 and TRBJ2-7; D is undetermined. The length of the CDR3 is 14 residues. The ends were cut back, 3 bases at V and 2 bases at J, with 11 bases in the middle. CDR1 is MNHEY and CDR2 is SVGAGI in the germline V gene. CDR3 nucleotides: TGTGCCAGCAGTTATTTGGGATCTACCTACGAGCAGTACTTC. It yields the protein CASSYLGSTYEQYF.

With respect to this clone: The identical CDR3 is also encoded by other nucleotide sequences in the sample. The J gene is TRBJ2-5, the V gene TRBV5-1; D possibly matches TRBD1 or TRBD2 (5 bases each). The CDR3 has 14 amino acids. Germline loops: CDR1 SGHRS, CDR2 YFSETQ. V was clipped by 4 bases and J by 1 base, with 11 bases between them. As DNA, the CDR3 is TGCGCCAGCAGCCCGGGGACCATCCAAGAGACCCAGTACTTC. Protein sequence: CASSPGTIQETQYF. Variable domain in full (rest from reference TRBV5-1 and TRBJ2-5): KAGVTQTPRYLIKTRGQQVTLSCSPISGHRSVSWYQQTPGQGLQFLFEYFSETQRNKGNFPGRFSGRQFSNSRSEMNVSTLELGDSALYLCASSPGTIQETQYFGPGTRLLVL.

The rearrangement links TRBV11-2 to TRBJ2-1, with D perhaps matching TRBD2 (6 bases). The CDR3 has 13 residues. Per germline, CDR1 SGHAT and CDR2 FQNNGV. The V and J ends lost 1 base and 7 bases respectively, with 8 bases between them. The CDR3 nucleotides read TGTGCCAGCAGCTTAGGACTAGTGAATGAGCAGTTCTTC. This translates into CASSLGLVNEQFF.

V is TRBV7-2 and J is TRBJ1-3; D is undetermined. V was shortened by 2 bases and J by 3 bases, with 8 bases between the two germline ends. CDR1 is SGHTA, CDR2 FQGNSA, per germline. This CDR3 is built from 14 residues. The DNA of the CDR3 is TGTGCCAGCAGCTTACGGCGGTATGGAAACACCATATATTTT. Amino acids: CASSLRRYGNTIYF.